Detailed here is one T cell receptor (beta chain). The antigen is unknown. Through template switching, UMIs that included a 6-nucleotide sample barcode were added. Each CDR3 protein gets one entry in TCRdb, which reprocessed the 5' RACE reads and gives no DNA. The sample has just over 300,000 distinct CDR3 sequences. Germline-derived CDR1 and CDR2 are SGHRS and YFSETQ. The CDR3 sequence is 16 residues long. The data originate from a study of monozygotic twins with inflammatory bowel disease. Regarding the study as a whole: Among patients, repertoires may have gained variability from differing immunosuppressive treatments. Among IBD patients, TCRbeta diversity (inverse Simpson) was lower than in healthy co-twins. Discordant twins had repertoire similarity that did not differ from that of concordant twins, possibly from limited power.

This clonotype originated in a human donor with ulcerative colitis or Crohn's disease, or a healthy co-twin of an affected twin (not recorded which). The chain joins TRBV5-1 to TRBJ1-5; absent DNA, TCRdb's TRBD1 call cannot be checked. Sample: blood. CDR3 residues: CASSRGGQAGNQPQHF.